Below, 22 T cell receptor beta chains from the same sample are listed, as sequenced in a study of blood T cell repertoires in COVID-19. Sequencing was performed with immunoSEQ multiplex PCR; in TCRdb, only in-frame clones are kept and a portion is missing. The sample lists roughly 100,000 clones, roughly four fifths seen once, with 4.5% to 5.5% in the top ten. The sample comprised peripheral blood. These receptors were taken from a man in his 60s with acute or convalescent COVID-19.

V and J are TRBV4-1 and TRBJ2-1, with 8 nucleotides matching TRBD1. The V gene's germline CDR1 is MGHRA and CDR2 YSYEKL. Trimming cost V 1 base and J 8 bases; bases outside gene matches: 7. This CDR3 is 15 amino acids long. CDR3 amino acids: CASSQVGQGWYEQFF. The CDR3 DNA reads TGCGCCAGCAGCCAAGTCGGACAGGGATGGTATGAGCAGTTCTTC.

The chain recombines TRBV30 with TRBJ2-2; possibly TRBD2 for D (6 bases). The V gene lost 1 base and the J gene lost 7 bases, with 13 bases spanning the gap. CDR1 is GTSNPN and CDR2 is SVGIG in the germline V gene (reference sequence). This CDR3 region has 14 residues. The CDR3 nucleotides are TGTGCCTGGAGTGAAACCCCCGGGGGCGGGGAGCTGTTTTTT. Its translation is CAWSETPGGGELFF. The complete variable domain, with remaining parts taken from reference TRBV30 and TRBJ2-2, reads SQTIHQWPATLVQPVGSPLSLECTVEGTSNPNLYWYRQAAGRGLQLLFYSVGIGQISSEVPQNLSASRPQDRQFILSSKKLLLSDSGFYLCAWSETPGGGELFFGEGSRLTVL.

The table lists this clone with a few counts. This chain links TRBV15 with TRBJ1-5; D gene ambiguous. Between the trimmed V and J ends, which lost 4 bases and 2 bases, there was a span of 3 bases. CDR1 LNHNV and CDR2 YYDKDF come from the germline V gene (reference sequence). The CDR3 length is 12 residues. The CDR3 loop is CATSIGNQPQHF. The CDR3 coding sequence is TGTGCCACCAGCATCGGCAATCAGCCCCAGCATTTT.

This clone was recorded a few times. This chain uses TRBV5-5 with TRBJ1-6; D is unclear. The germline V and J ends were trimmed by 0 bases and 0 bases, with 7 bases remaining between them. The CDR3 contains 16 residues. Germline loops: CDR1 SGHKS, CDR2 YYEKEE (reference sequence). CDR3 amino acids: CASSLDGNSYNSPLHF. The DNA for the CDR3 is TGTGCCAGCAGCTTGGACGGGAACTCCTATAATTCACCCCTCCACTTT. The whole variable domain, filled in from reference TRBV5-5 and TRBJ1-6, reads DAGVTQSPTHLIKTRGQQVTLRCSPISGHKSVSWYQQVLGQGPQFIFQYYEKEERGRGNFPDRFSARQFPNYSSELNVNALLLGDSALYLCASSLDGNSYNSPLHFGNGTRLTVT.

The chain carries TRBV2 and TRBJ1-1; 8 nucleotides line up with TRBD1. Germline trimming cut 2 bases from V and 11 bases from J; bases unmatched to any gene: 10. CDR1 and CDR2 (germline): SNHLY, FYNNEI. The CDR3 has 14 residues. The DNA of the CDR3 is TGTGCCAGCAGTGAATTGGACAGGGTCGTGAGGGCTTTCTTT. Amino acids: CASSELDRVVRAFF.

This chain connects TRBV27 to TRBJ1-6; TRBD1 aligns across 8 bases. CDR1 and CDR2 from the germline V gene are MNHEY and SMNVEV (reference sequence). The CDR3 runs 13 residues. Trimming at V came to 6 bases and at J to 9 bases, leaving 4 bases not matched to a gene. CDR3 nucleotides: TGTGCCAGCAGCGACAGGGGCGGTTCACCCCTCCACTTT. Amino acid sequence: CASSDRGGSPLHF.

The chain joins TRBV28 to TRBJ2-4; TRBD1 might be the D (6 bases). Germline V gives CDR1 MDHEN, CDR2 SYDVKM. The CDR3 length is 14 residues. V was clipped by 5 bases and J by 7 bases, with 15 bases between them. The CDR3 DNA follows: TGTGCCAGCAGTGCCCACCTGACAGGTAACATTCAGTACTTC. As protein: CASSAHLTGNIQYF.

This clone is medium-sized. The chain employs TRBV28 and TRBJ1-2; D may be TRBD1 (5 bases). Germline loops: CDR1 MDHEN, CDR2 SYDVKM. The CDR3 contains 16 residues. V gave up 4 bases and J gave up 5 bases, with 20 bases separating them. For the CDR3, the DNA is TGTGCCAGCAGTTCACGGGTTTTGGGGCCTTTTTATGGCTACACCTTC. It codes for CASSSRVLGPFYGYTF.

The chain carries TRBV6-6 and TRBJ2-6, with D perhaps matching TRBD1 (5 bases). The CDR3 sequence is 15 residues long. CDR1 and CDR2 from the germline V gene are MNHNY and SVGAGI (reference sequence). The V gene lost 6 bases and the J gene lost 2 bases, with 11 bases spanning the gap. In DNA, the CDR3 is TGTGCCAGCAGCCAGGGAACGGCTGGGGCCAACGTCCTGACTTTC. Its protein product is CASSQGTAGANVLTF.

This clone has a handful of counts. The chain joins TRBV30 to TRBJ2-7; weak D call: TRBD1 (5 bases). Germline CDR1 reads GTSNPN; CDR2 reads SVGIG (reference sequence). V gave up 4 bases and J gave up 2 bases, with 15 bases separating them. The CDR3 consists of 14 residues. DNA for the CDR3: TGTGCCTGGATTCCCCCAGACAGAGCCTACGAGCAGTACTTC. It encodes CAWIPPDRAYEQYF. Full variable domain (outside the CDR3, taken from reference TRBV30 and TRBJ2-7): SQTIHQWPATLVQPVGSPLSLECTVEGTSNPNLYWYRQAAGRGLQLLFYSVGIGQISSEVPQNLSASRPQDRQFILSSKKLLLSDSGFYLCAWIPPDRAYEQYFGPGTRLTVT.

This clone was counted a few times. V gene TRBV5-1 combines with J gene TRBJ1-2; tentative D call: TRBD1 (5 bases). Germline V CDR1 and CDR2: SGHRS, YFSETQ. The CDR3 is 12 amino acids. Trimming pared 2 bases from V and 5 bases from J, leaving 7 bases between. CDR3 sequence reads: CASSFDSYGYTF. CDR3 sequence (DNA): TGCGCCAGCAGCTTCGACAGTTATGGCTACACCTTC.

This rearrangement joins TRBV7-9 to TRBJ1-1; D is possibly TRBD1 (5 bases). This CDR3 has 13 amino acids. With 5 bases removed from V and 5 bases from J, the gap between germline ends came to 12 bases. CDR1 is SEHNR, CDR2 FQNEAQ, per germline (reference sequence). The CDR3 bases are TGTGCCAGCAGCCCTAAGGGGCAGACTGAAGCTTTCTTT. It yields the protein CASSPKGQTEAFF.

The chain carries TRBV7-8 and TRBJ2-2; perhaps TRBD2 as D (6 bases). CDR3 length: 15 amino acids. V dropped 5 bases and J dropped 3 bases, with 13 bases sitting between them. CDR1 is SGHVS and CDR2 is FQNEAQ in the germline V gene. The CDR3 sequence: CASSPTSSYTGELFF. CDR3 DNA sequence: TGTGCCAGCAGCCCGACTAGTTCATACACCGGGGAGCTGTTTTTT. Using reference TRBV7-8 and TRBJ2-2 for the parts outside the CDR3, the full variable domain is GAGVSQSPRYKVAKRGQDVALRCDPISGHVSLFWYQQALGQGPEFLTYFQNEAQLDKSGLPSDRFFAERPEGSVSTLKIQRTQQEDSAVYLCASSPTSSYTGELFFGEGSRLTVL.

V usage is TRBV5-1 and J usage is TRBJ2-7; D may be TRBD1 (6 bases). The V end was cut by 0 bases, the J end by 2 bases, with 15 bases between. The CDR3 sequence is 16 residues long. Germline values: CDR1 SGHRS, CDR2 YFSETQ. This chain's CDR3 is CASSLAGRGLAYEQYF. CDR3 nucleotide sequence: TGCGCCAGCAGCTTGGCCGGCAGGGGCCTTGCCTACGAGCAGTACTTC.

The genes are TRBV29-1 and TRBJ2-1; D not certain. V gave up 2 bases and J gave up 10 bases, with 6 bases separating them. Germline-derived CDR1 and CDR2 are SQVTM and ANQGSEA. The CDR3 is 10 amino acids. CDR3 coding DNA: TGCAGCGTTGAAATGGCAGAGCAGTTCTTC. It translates to CSVEMAEQFF.

The rearrangement joins TRBV24-1 to TRBJ2-7, with 8 bases lining up with TRBD2. The CDR3 is made up of 15 amino acids. Germline-derived CDR1 and CDR2 are KGHDR and SFDVKD. Germline trimming cut 2 bases from V and 6 bases from J; bases unmatched to any gene: 8. CDR3 DNA sequence: TGTGCCACCAGTGATTACGGGACTAGAGGCGTCGAGCAGTACTTC. It specifies CATSDYGTRGVEQYF.

The J gene is TRBJ1-5, the V gene TRBV30; maybe TRBD1 (5 bases). This CDR3 is 13 amino acids long. Trimming pared 2 bases from V and 5 bases from J, leaving 10 bases between. Per the germline V gene, CDR1 is GTSNPN and CDR2 is SVGIG (reference sequence). CDR3 amino acids: CAWSSGGDQPQHF. As DNA, the CDR3 is TGTGCCTGGAGTTCCGGAGGGGATCAGCCCCAGCATTTT.

This chain joins TRBV30 and TRBJ2-3, with D perhaps matching TRBD2 (6 bases). Trimming left V 5 bases short and J 4 bases short, with 13 bases between. Germline V gene sequence: CDR1 GTSNPN, CDR2 SVGIG (reference sequence). The CDR3 extends over 13 amino acids. For the CDR3, the DNA is TGTGCCTGGGTATCTAGCGAACCAGATACGCAGTATTTT. Translated: CAWVSSEPDTQYF.

The chain carries TRBV3-1 (or the pseudogene TRBV3-2) and TRBJ1-1; 7 bases line up with TRBD1. Germline-derived CDR1 and CDR2 are LGHDT and YNNKEL (reference sequence). The CDR3 contains 13 residues. With V trimmed by 2 bases and J by 4 bases, 1 base remained unmatched. CDR3 loop: CASSQQGGTEAFF. The CDR3 DNA sequence: TGTGCCAGCAGCCAACAGGGGGGCACTGAAGCTTTCTTT.

The chain is built from TRBV30 and TRBJ1-4; TRBD1 matches 9 bases. The V and J ends lost 0 bases and 6 bases, in that order; junction bases with no gene match: 5. CDR1 and CDR2 from the germline V gene are GTSNPN and SVGIG (reference sequence). This CDR3 is 15 amino acids long. In nucleotides, the CDR3 is TGTGCCTGGAGTGTACCCGACAGGGGGTATGAAAAACTGTTTTTT. It codes for CAWSVPDRGYEKLFF.

This clone has just a few counts. V and J are TRBV15 and TRBJ2-3; 13 nucleotides match TRBD2. This CDR3 region has 16 residues. Germline V gene lookup returns CDR1 LNHNV and CDR2 YYDKDF (reference sequence). The V gene end was trimmed by 2 bases and the J gene end by 3 bases; junction bases not matched to a gene: 2. The CDR3 DNA follows: TGTGCCACCAGCAGAAGGACTAGCGGGGGAACAGATACGCAGTATTTT. This encodes CATSRRTSGGTDTQYF.

This rearrangement joins TRBV7-9 to TRBJ2-1, with 7 bases fitting TRBD1. This CDR3 has 18 residues. With 6 bases clipped from V and 2 bases from J, the junction kept 16 bases outside the gene matches. CDR1 and CDR2 (germline): SEHNR, FQNEAQ (reference sequence). The CDR3 spells CASREERPRQGTYNEQFF. The CDR3 region has the DNA TGTGCCAGCAGGGAAGAGAGGCCCAGACAGGGAACCTACAATGAGCAGTTCTTC.